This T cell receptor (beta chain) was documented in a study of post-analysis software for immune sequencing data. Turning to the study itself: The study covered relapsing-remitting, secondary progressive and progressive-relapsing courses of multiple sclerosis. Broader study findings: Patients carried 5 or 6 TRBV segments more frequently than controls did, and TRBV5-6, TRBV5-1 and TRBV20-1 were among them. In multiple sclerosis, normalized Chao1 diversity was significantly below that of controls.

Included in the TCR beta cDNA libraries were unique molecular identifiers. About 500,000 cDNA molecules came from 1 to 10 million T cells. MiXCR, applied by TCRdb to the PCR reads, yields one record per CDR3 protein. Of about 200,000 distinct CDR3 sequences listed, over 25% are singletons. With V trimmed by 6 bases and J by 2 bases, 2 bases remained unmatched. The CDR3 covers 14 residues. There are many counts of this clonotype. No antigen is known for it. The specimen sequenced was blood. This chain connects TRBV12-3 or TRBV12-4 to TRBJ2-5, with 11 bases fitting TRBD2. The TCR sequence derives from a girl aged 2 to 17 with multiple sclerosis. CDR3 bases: TGTGCCAGCAGCCTAGCGGGGGGTCAAGAGACCCAGTACTTC. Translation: CASSLAGGQETQYF.